Listed here are 3 T cell receptor beta chains from one sample, sequenced in a study of PD-1 blockade in classical Hodgkin lymphoma (dated by TCRdb to about 2020). The library was made by the immunoSEQ multiplex PCR assay. The clones in this table, taken by TCRdb from immuneACCESS, are in-frame only. Not every clone is retained; where verified, under half of the shortfall comes from an unresolved V gene, and the cause of the rest is unknown. For this sample the table gives some 70,000 clones, of which 93% were detected only once. The biggest ten clones account for roughly 2.5% of the sample. Interpreted using the paper, the time point label stands for: newly diagnosed, previously untreated cHL patient sample. The sample comprised peripheral blood mononuclear cells (PBMCs). These receptors came from a human donor with classical Hodgkin lymphoma.

The J gene is TRBJ2-2, the V gene TRBV5-1; D assignment may be TRBD1 or TRBD2 (5 bases each). Trimming took 2 bases from V and 6 from J, leaving 8 bases between them. The CDR3 is made up of 13 amino acids. The germline CDR1 and CDR2 sequences are SGHRS and YFSETQ. CDR3 loop: CASSFTGPGELFF. CDR3 bases: TGCGCCAGCAGCTTCACGGGGCCCGGGGAGCTGTTTTTT. The entire variable domain, with the rest obtained from reference TRBV5-1 and TRBJ2-2, is as follows: KAGVTQTPRYLIKTRGQQVTLSCSPISGHRSVSWYQQTPGQGLQFLFEYFSETQRNKGNFPGRFSGRQFSNSRSEMNVSTLELGDSALYLCASSFTGPGELFFGEGSRLTVL.

The chain uses TRBV5-4 and TRBJ1-1, with unresolved D. The CDR3 has 15 residues. The germline V and J ends were trimmed by 3 bases and 2 bases, with 14 bases remaining between them. The germline V gene has CDR1 SGHNT and CDR2 YYREEE (reference sequence). The CDR3 protein is CASSSLLAPNTEAFF. The CDR3 nucleotides read TGTGCCAGCAGCTCCTTATTAGCTCCTAACACTGAAGCTTTCTTT.

The chain links TRBV30 to TRBJ2-3; 10 nucleotides match TRBD2. V gave up 3 bases and J gave up 4 bases; unmatched junction bases: 7. The CDR3 sequence is 15 residues long. Germline CDR1 and CDR2: GTSNPN and SVGIG (reference sequence). Here the CDR3 DNA reads TGTGCCTGGAGGGCTAGCGGGAGTTACGCAGATACGCAGTATTTT. It yields the protein CAWRASGSYADTQYF. The complete variable domain, with remaining parts taken from reference TRBV30 and TRBJ2-3, reads SQTIHQWPATLVQPVGSPLSLECTVEGTSNPNLYWYRQAAGRGLQLLFYSVGIGQISSEVPQNLSASRPQDRQFILSSKKLLLSDSGFYLCAWRASGSYADTQYFGPGTRLTVL.